This entry lists 17 T cell receptor beta chains sequenced from one sample in a study of regulatory T cells in long-lasting Graves disease. Time point denoted: newly diagnosed GD, antithyroid drugs for less than 3 months. The TCR library used RNA extracted from PBMCs. Construction of the TCR beta libraries employed iRepertoire HTBI primers in conjunction with Arm-PCR of CDR3 regions. TCRdb called the multiplex PCR reads again in MiXCR, with one record for every CDR3 protein. The sample holds around 460,000 distinct CDR3 sequences; around 15% are singletons and the top ten take under 20%. This sample also appeared in a second study, on T cells in Graves' hyperthyroidism and ophthalmopathy.

The input for sequencing was peripheral blood mononuclear cells (PBMCs), taken at new diagnosis, from a patient treated with antithyroid drugs. All receptors derive from a woman aged 50 to 60 with Graves disease.

The chain combines TRBV7-6 with TRBJ1-2; no firm D call. Trimming took 0 bases from V and 3 from J, leaving 5 bases between them. The CDR3 extends over 13 amino acids. Looked up from germline, CDR1 is SGHVS and CDR2 is FNYEAQ. CDR3 protein: CASSLAPDYGYTF. CDR3 bases: TGTGCCAGCAGCTTAGCTCCAGACTATGGCTACACCTTC.

About this clonotype itself: This may arise from a read error, as a much more abundant clone is one base away. The gene calls are TRBV5-5 and TRBJ2-7; possibly TRBD1 or TRBD2 for D (5 bases each). V lost 0 bases and J 3 bases, leaving 22 bases between the germline ends. This CDR3 is 18 amino acids long. CDR1 SGHKS and CDR2 YYEKEE come from the germline V gene (reference sequence). For the CDR3, the DNA is TGTGCCAGCAGCTTGGCCGCAAGAACCGGGACGGGGATCTACGAGCAGTACTTC. Protein: CASSLAARTGTGIYEQYF.

In its sample, this clonotype was seen many times. The J gene is TRBJ1-1, the V gene TRBV18; D gene unclear. V dropped 3 bases and J dropped 8 bases, with 10 bases sitting between them. Germline CDR1 KGHSH, CDR2 LQKENI. The CDR3 has 12 amino acids. CDR3 in amino acids: CASSPQDGEAFF. CDR3 bases: TGTGCCAGCTCACCCCAGGACGGGGAAGCTTTCTTT.

This clonotype has a count of ten or more. The CDR3 spells CASSLDRGPLNEQYF. CDR3 coding DNA: TGTGCCAGCAGCCTCGACAGGGGACCCTTAAACGAGCAGTACTTC. The chain carries TRBV12-3 or TRBV12-4 and TRBJ2-7, with 8 bases aligning to TRBD1. With 6 bases clipped from V and 5 bases from J, the junction kept 12 bases outside the gene matches. This CDR3 has 15 amino acids.

Concerning this clonotype: This may be a read error: a much more frequent sequence differs by one nucleotide. This chain links TRBV3-1 with TRBJ2-1, with D possibly being TRBD1 or TRBD2 (6 bases each). The V end lost 2 bases, the J end lost 10 bases, and 18 bases lay between the germline ends. Per germline, CDR1 LGHDT and CDR2 YNNKEL (reference sequence). CDR3 length equals 15 residues. The CDR3 bases are TGTGCCAGCAGCCAATCAACAGGGACTCCTTGGGAGCAGTTCTTC. Amino acids: CASSQSTGTPWEQFF.

This clonotype was recorded at least ten times. The V call is TRBV28, the J call TRBJ1-5; the D is unclear. The CDR3 is 14 amino acids. V lost 2 bases and J lost 3, with 8 bases in between. Germline V CDR1 and CDR2: MDHEN, SYDVKM. The CDR3 loop reads CASSLGGTNQPQHF. CDR3 coding DNA: TGTGCCAGCAGTTTAGGAGGAACCAATCAGCCCCAGCATTTT.

This clonotype was seen ten or more times. The J gene is TRBJ2-1, the V gene TRBV12-3 or TRBV12-4, with D hard to call. This CDR3 has 11 residues. With 6 bases removed from V and 9 bases from J, the gap between germline ends came to 9 bases. The CDR3 DNA reads TGTGCCAGCAGCTTGGCCGGTGAGCAGTTCTTC. It encodes CASSLAGEQFF.

This clonotype was seen a handful of times. The chain recombines TRBV7-3 with TRBJ1-5; perhaps TRBD1 as D (5 bases). The CDR3 length is 15 residues. Trimming stripped 0 bases from V and 0 bases from J, with 6 bases between. Germline lookup yields CDR1 SGHTA and CDR2 FQGTGA. In nucleotides, the CDR3 is TGTGCCAGCAGCTTAACCAGGGTTAGCAATCAGCCCCAGCATTTT. Translation gives CASSLTRVSNQPQHF.

As concerns this clonotype: Just one base apart from a much larger clone, this may be a read error. The CDR3 carries no conserved terminal phenylalanine or tryptophan, so it likely arises from a read error. The chain is built from TRBV6-6 and TRBJ2-1; D uncertain. CDR1 is MNHNY and CDR2 is SVGAGI in the germline V gene (reference sequence). Trimming cost V 0 bases and J 3 bases, with 12 bases left between them. CDR3 length: 16 residues. The CDR3, as DNA: TGTGCCAGCAGTTACTCGACTCTAGGTGGCTACAATGAGCAGTTCCTC. Encoded protein: CASSYSTLGGYNEQFL.

At least ten counts were recorded for this clonotype. The chain joins TRBV3-1 to TRBJ2-2; D may be TRBD1 (5 bases). The germline gives CDR1 LGHDT, CDR2 YNNKEL (reference sequence). The CDR3 sequence is 15 residues long. The germline V and J ends were trimmed by 2 bases and 3 bases, with 10 bases remaining between them. In DNA, the CDR3 is TGTGCCAGCAGCCAAACCAGGGCAGACACCGGGGAGCTGTTTTTT. It translates to CASSQTRADTGELFF.

This clonotype was picked up many times. The V call is TRBV7-9, the J call TRBJ2-7; 7 bases are a match to TRBD2. Germline-derived CDR1 and CDR2 are SEHNR and FQNEAQ (reference sequence). V shed 0 bases, J shed 2 bases, and the junction held 4 bases outside the gene matches. CDR3 size: 15 residues. CDR3 DNA sequence: TGTGCCAGCAGCTTAGCGGCGGGAGTGGCCTACGAGCAGTACTTC. Amino acid sequence: CASSLAAGVAYEQYF.

The chain recombines TRBV7-3 with TRBJ1-5; TRBD1 is a possible D gene (5 bases). V lost 5 bases and J lost 3, with 14 bases in between. The V gene's germline CDR1 is SGHTA and CDR2 FQGTGA. The CDR3 has 15 residues. CDR3 sequence: CASSPGGLDNQPQHF. The CDR3 nucleotides read TGTGCCAGCAGCCCGGGGGGGTTGGACAATCAGCCCCAGCATTTT.

This clonotype was seen ten or more times. This chain connects TRBV2 to TRBJ1-5; D possibly corresponds to TRBD1 (5 bases). Germline CDR1 is SNHLY and CDR2 is FYNNEI. The CDR3 sequence is 17 residues long. Trimming took off 1 base at V and 0 bases at J, with 13 bases between the two ends. For the CDR3, the DNA is TGTGCCAGCAGTGAAGGGACACGGACGGATAGCAATCAGCCCCAGCATTTT. It yields the protein CASSEGTRTDSNQPQHF.

This clonotype was detected many times. This rearrangement joins TRBV9 to TRBJ2-1; 8 nucleotides agree with TRBD1. Germline CDR1 is SGDLS and CDR2 is YYNGEE. Trimming took 3 bases from V and 1 from J; bases not matched to a gene: 6. The CDR3 is made up of 16 amino acids. The CDR3 here is CASSAPDRVSYNEQFF. CDR3 DNA sequence: TGTGCCAGCAGCGCACCGGACAGGGTGTCCTACAATGAGCAGTTCTTC. Full variable domain (rest looked up from reference TRBV9 and TRBJ2-1): DSGVTQTPKHLITATGQRVTLRCSPRSGDLSVYWYQQSLDQGLQFLIQYYNGEERAKGNILERFSAQQFPDLHSELNLSSLELGDSALYFCASSAPDRVSYNEQFFGPGTRLTVL.

This clonotype has a count of ten or more. The genes are TRBV10-3 and TRBJ1-2, with a possible D match to TRBD1 (6 bases). Trimming stripped 7 bases from V and 8 bases from J, with 14 bases between. Germline loops: CDR1 ENHRY, CDR2 SYGVKD. The length of the CDR3 is 12 residues. The CDR3 protein is CAITSGGHGYTF. The CDR3 region has the DNA TGTGCCATCACGTCGGGGGGACACGGCTACACCTTC.

This clonotype was found a few times. J is TRBJ2-7 and V is TRBV5-1; the D gene is possibly TRBD1 (5 bases). The V and J ends lost 1 base and 1 base respectively, with 9 bases between them. This CDR3 contains 14 residues. Germline V gene lookup returns CDR1 SGHRS and CDR2 YFSETQ. The CDR3 sequence: CASSLQGKSYEQYF. CDR3 in DNA: TGCGCCAGCAGCTTGCAGGGTAAATCCTACGAGCAGTACTTC.

This clonotype was seen repeatedly, ten times or more. The J gene is TRBJ1-2, the V gene TRBV28; 7 positions match TRBD1. Trimming cost V 5 bases and J 5 bases; bases outside gene matches: 8. CDR1 and CDR2 from the germline V gene are MDHEN and SYDVKM. The CDR3 runs to 14 residues. This CDR3 is CASSPSGQLYGYTF. CDR3 DNA: TGTGCCAGCAGTCCCTCGGGACAGTTATATGGCTACACCTTC.